The present T cell receptor (beta chain) was sequenced within a study of response to subunit inactivated influenza vaccine. Using its own MiXCR run on the RT-PCR reads, TCRdb lists one record per CDR3 protein. The sample includes 500,000 to 700,000 distinct CDR3 sequences, around 21% of them seen just once. Trimming took off 1 base at V and 10 bases at J, with 11 bases between the two ends. The CDR3 totals 12 residues. Germline V gene sequence: CDR1 DFQATT, CDR2 SNEGSKA (reference sequence). The sample was also linked to a second study, of T cells expressing NK-cell markers. That report adds: Synthesis of TCR beta cDNA relied on 5'RACE template switching carrying UMIs. The study sequenced eight donors, seven HCMV-seropositive and one seronegative. About 1.0-7.5% of CD8+ T cells in about 6 donors belonged to dominant NKG2C+ clonotypes.

The V call is TRBV20-1, the J call TRBJ2-1; D is unclear. The specimen was CD4+ T cells sorted from PBMCs, collected about 13 days after vaccination. This clonotype was sampled from a man in his fifties or sixties who received an inactivated influenza vaccine. CDR3 sequence (DNA): TGCAGTGCTAGAGGGTTCGGTGGGGAGCAGTTCTTC. It specifies CSARGFGGEQFF.